This TCR beta chain was identified in a study of T cells expressing NK-cell markers. The wider study: It was sorted CD3+CD56+NKG2C+, CD3+CD56+NKG2C- and CD3+CD56-NKG2C+ T cells that supplied the TCR beta repertoires. The eight sequenced donors comprised seven who were HCMV-seropositive and one who was seronegative.

Of note for this clonotype: Its antigen is unidentified.

TCRdb derives one entry per CDR3 protein from the 5' RACE reads, leaving out DNA. Its table lists 120,000 to 150,000 distinct CDR3 sequences. Study-wide results and limits: There remained a lack of clarity about HCMV specificity of expanded NKG2C+ T cell clones.

Germline V gene lookup returns CDR1 MNHEY and CDR2 SVGEGT. This CDR3 contains 14 residues. J is TRBJ2-5 and V is TRBV6-2 or TRBV6-3; with no DNA, the TCRdb D assignment of TRBD2 cannot be verified. The sample was blood T cells: a sorted CD56 or NKG2C T cell subset, CD4+ or CD8+ T cells, or bulk PBMC T cells (not recorded which). This clonotype was obtained from a man aged 18 to 30 in good health. CDR3: CASSAPGSQETQYF.